The T cell receptor (beta chain) described here comes from a study of T cells in Graves' hyperthyroidism and ophthalmopathy. RNA transcripts served as the template for amplifying TCR beta CDR3 regions. The TCR CDR3 was amplified in a first-round RT-PCR using the HTBI primer set. TCRdb passed the multiplex PCR reads through MiXCR, listing each CDR3 protein once. The profile covers 350,000 to 400,000 distinct CDR3 sequences, with about 15% appearing a single time and around a third taken by the ten largest. This clonotype came up many times. Looked up from germline, CDR1 is SGHTA and CDR2 is FQGNSA. The length of the CDR3 is 14 residues. The ends were cut back, 1 base at V and 4 bases at J, with 10 bases in the middle.

The TCR was taken from a young woman with Graves' hyperthyroidism. Sequenced sample: blood. The chain couples TRBV7-2 to TRBJ1-1, with a possible D match to TRBD1 (5 bases). CDR3 coding DNA: TGTGCCAGCAGCTTAGGGGGGACGGGCACTGAAGCTTTCTTT. This translates into CASSLGGTGTEAFF.